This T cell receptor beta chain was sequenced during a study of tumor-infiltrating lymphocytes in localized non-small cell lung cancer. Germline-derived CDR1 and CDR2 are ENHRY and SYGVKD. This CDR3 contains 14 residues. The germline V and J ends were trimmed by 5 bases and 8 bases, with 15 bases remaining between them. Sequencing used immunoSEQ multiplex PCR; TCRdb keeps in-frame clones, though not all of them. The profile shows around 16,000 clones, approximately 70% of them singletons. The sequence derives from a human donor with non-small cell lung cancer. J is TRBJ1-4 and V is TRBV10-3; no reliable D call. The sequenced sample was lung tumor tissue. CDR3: CAISTEGGPEKLFF. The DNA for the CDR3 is TGTGCCATCAGTACGGAGGGAGGCCCAGAAAAACTGTTTTTT.